This is a list of T cell receptor beta chains from one sample in a study of T-cell memory formation after mild COVID-19. TCRdb re-called the 5' RACE reads with MiXCR, one entry per CDR3 protein. In the table there are fewer than 650,000 distinct CDR3 sequences, roughly a fifth of which are singletons. The sequenced sample was PBMCs or a T cell subset sorted from them (not recorded which). The receptors were sampled from an adult woman who had mild COVID-19 (a few samples of this study predate the infection). Cell type and time point are not known. CDR3s include the opening cysteine and the closing phenylalanine or tryptophan. A D gene is named only where the DNA matches it firmly. Rows may omit the clone size; those that give it use once, few, many or a size class.

>.|TRBV2|TRBJ2-5|.
TGTGCCAGCCTTCCCACGCTAGCTACAGGGACCCAGTACTTC
CASLPTLATGTQYF
>.|TRBV7-6|TRBJ1-3|many
TGTGCCAGCAGTCAGATGACAGGTGCTGGAAACACCATATATTTT
CASSQMTGAGNTIYF
>.|TRBV24-1|TRBJ2-1|few
TGTGCCACCAGTGGGGTGGTTGGGGCGAGCTCCTACAATGAGCAGTTCTTC
CATSGVVGASSYNEQFF
>.|TRBV24-1|TRBJ1-2|few
TGTGCCACCAGTGATGGGGGGCGCGGCTATGGCTACACCTTC
CATSDGGRGYGYTF
>.|TRBV7-2|TRBJ1-2|many
TGTGCCAGCAGCTTAGGGCCGGGGGCGGATGGCTACACCTTC
CASSLGPGADGYTF
>.|TRBV21-1|TRBJ2-1|.
TGTGCCAGCAGCTCGCGTGGACTAGCGGGACCCTACTACAATGAGCAGTTCTTC
CASSSRGLAGPYYNEQFF
>TRBD1|TRBV24-1|TRBJ2-7|.
TGTGCCACCAGTCGGACAGGGGTAGACTACGAGCAGTACTTC
CATSRTGVDYEQYF
>TRBD1|TRBV20-1|TRBJ2-1|.
TGCAGTGCTAGGACGGGACAGAAGCAGTTCTTC
CSARTGQKQFF
>.|TRBV3-1|TRBJ2-5|few
TGTGCCAGCAGCCAAGATTATAAGACCCAGTACTTC
CASSQDYKTQYF
>TRBD2|TRBV7-2|TRBJ2-7|few
TGTGCCAGCAGCTGGTCTGGGCGGGGGAACTCCTACGAGCAGTACTTC
CASSWSGRGNSYEQYF
>.|TRBV20-1|TRBJ2-2|few
TGCAGTGCATTGGACGGGAGCAACACCGGGGAGCTGTTTTTT
CSALDGSNTGELFF
>TRBD1|TRBV7-8|TRBJ2-2|few
TGTGCCAGCAGCCTTGCCCGGACAGGGACTCCCGGGGAGCTGTTTTTT
CASSLARTGTPGELFF
>.|TRBV4-3|TRBJ2-2|.
TGCGCCAGCAGCCAAGATTTTTTGAGCGAGAACACCGGGGAGCTGTTTTTT
CASSQDFLSENTGELFF
>.|TRBV5-8|TRBJ1-1|.
TGTGCCAGCAGCTTGAGGACGACTAACACTGAAGCTTTCTTT
CASSLRTTNTEAFF
>.|TRBV6-5|TRBJ1-6|.
TGTGCCAGCAGTTCTATTGCTAATTCACCCCTCCACTTT
CASSSIANSPLHF
>.|TRBV29-1|TRBJ2-6|few
TGCAGCGTTGAAGATAGGCAGGGGGGACTCTCTGGGGCCAACGTCCTGACTTTC
CSVEDRQGGLSGANVLTF
>.|TRBV12-3/TRBV12-4|TRBJ2-7|few
TGTGCCAGCAGTCCTGCTCCGTCGTTCAGGGGCCCTCTCTACGAGCAGTACTTC
CASSPAPSFRGPLYEQYF
>.|TRBV2|TRBJ1-1|many
TGTGCCAGCAGAACCCTGACGGACCCGAACGCTGAAGCTTTCTTT
CASRTLTDPNAEAFF
>TRBD1|TRBV12-5|TRBJ1-3|.
TGTGCTAGTGGCCTCGGAGGGACAGGGGTCGGAAACACCATATATTTT
CASGLGGTGVGNTIYF
>.|TRBV3-1|TRBJ1-1|.
TGTGCCAGCAGCCAAGTTCGAGGGACCGCTGAAGCTTTCTTT
CASSQVRGTAEAFF
>TRBD2|TRBV4-3|TRBJ2-1|.
TGCGCCAGCAGCCAAGATGGGAGGGAGGGGTATGAGCAGTTCTTC
CASSQDGREGYEQFF
>TRBD1|TRBV12-3/TRBV12-4|TRBJ2-2|.
TGTGCCAGCAGTTACTCCCCCGGACAGGGGGTAGGGGAGCTGTTTTTT
CASSYSPGQGVGELFF
>.|TRBV4-3|TRBJ1-5|.
TGCGCCAGCAGCCAAGATCACAATCAGCCCCAGCATTTT
CASSQDHNQPQHF
>TRBD2|TRBV27|TRBJ2-7|.
TGTGCCAGCGCCGGGACAGCCGGGACTAGCGGCTCCTACGAGCAGTACTTC
CASAGTAGTSGSYEQYF
>TRBD2|TRBV6-4|TRBJ2-1|few
TGTGCCAGCAGTGTCAGCGGGAGAACATCCTACAATGAGCAGTTCTTC
CASSVSGRTSYNEQFF
>.|TRBV6-5|TRBJ2-7|.
TGTGCCAGCAGTTACTCGAGGGACACCGGATACGAGCAGTACTTC
CASSYSRDTGYEQYF
>.|TRBV9|TRBJ1-2|few
TGTGCCAGCAGCGGCGCGGGCTACACCTTC
CASSGAGYTF
>TRBD1|TRBV7-2|TRBJ1-5|few
TGTGCCAGCAGCTCCTCAGGGGGCCGGGAGCCCCAGCATTTT
CASSSSGGREPQHF
>TRBD2|TRBV12-3/TRBV12-4|TRBJ2-7|.
TGTGCCAGCAGTTTATGGGCGGGAGAAGACTACGAGCAGTACTTC
CASSLWAGEDYEQYF
>TRBD2|TRBV4-1|TRBJ2-6|.
TGCGCCAGCAGCCAGGAAAGCCCCGGGACTACCCCAACCTCTGGGGCCAACGTCCTGACTTTC
CASSQESPGTTPTSGANVLTF
>TRBD2|TRBV20-1|TRBJ2-2|few
TGCAGTGCTGCACTGACTAGCGGGGTAACCGGGGAGCTGTTTTTT
CSAALTSGVTGELFF
>.|TRBV11-2|TRBJ2-7|.
TGTGCCAGCAGCTTAGCCGGAGCTCAATCCTCCTACGAGCAGTACTTC
CASSLAGAQSSYEQYF
>TRBD2|TRBV7-9|TRBJ2-7|few
TGTGCCAGCAGCGCCCGGGAGGGGGCCTACGAGCAGTACTTC
CASSAREGAYEQYF
>TRBD2|TRBV7-6|TRBJ2-7|few
TGTGCCAGCAGCCACGGGGGGAAGGCCGAGCAGTACTTC
CASSHGGKAEQYF
>TRBD1|TRBV12-5|TRBJ1-1|.
TGTGCTAGTGGGTCAGAGGGGGCGCTGGGGACTGAAGCTTTCTTT
CASGSEGALGTEAFF
>TRBD1|TRBV5-1|TRBJ2-7|few
TGCGCCAGCAGCTATGACAGGGGGCTACCCTACGAGCAGTACTTC
CASSYDRGLPYEQYF
>.|TRBV20-1|TRBJ2-3|many
TGCAGTGCTAGAGATGTGGGGGCGGATACGCAGTATTTT
CSARDVGADTQYF
>.|TRBV7-9|TRBJ2-7|.
TGTGCCAGCAGGGATGGACGGAACTCCTACGAGCAGTACTTC
CASRDGRNSYEQYF
>TRBD1|TRBV6-6|TRBJ2-2|once
TGTGCCAGCAGTTCAATTCCAGGGGGCTCTGACACCGGGGAGCTGTTTTTT
CASSSIPGGSDTGELFF
>.|TRBV2|TRBJ2-3|once
TGTGCCAGCAGGCGGGGCTTGACAGATACGCAGTATTTT
CASRRGLTDTQYF
>.|TRBV25-1|TRBJ2-3|few
TGTGCCAGCAGTGAATCGACAAACACAGATACGCAGTATTTT
CASSESTNTDTQYF
>.|TRBV21-1|TRBJ2-5|few
TGTGCCAGCAGCCCGCGCTCTTCGTCCGGGACTAGCGCAAACCAAGAGACCCAGTACTTC
CASSPRSSSGTSANQETQYF
>TRBD1|TRBV10-2|TRBJ1-5|.
TGCGCCAGCAGCCAGGGGGAATATAGCAATCAGCCCCAGCATTTT
CASSQGEYSNQPQHF
>.|TRBV27|TRBJ1-2|few
TGTGCCAGCGGGAAGTCGACAGGTCGATATGGCTACACCTTC
CASGKSTGRYGYTF
>.|TRBV11-2|TRBJ1-1|.
TGTGCCAGCAGCCCCAGAGACCCTAACACTGAAGCTTTCTTT
CASSPRDPNTEAFF
>TRBD1|TRBV18|TRBJ1-1|.
TGTGCCAGCTCACCGAAGGGGGCGGACACTGAAGCTTTCTTT
CASSPKGADTEAFF
>.|TRBV19|TRBJ1-5|.
TGTGCCAGTAGTCCACGGAGAGGGCACAATCAGCCCCAGCATTTT
CASSPRRGHNQPQHF
>.|TRBV7-9|TRBJ2-1|few
TGTGCCAGCAGTTCCCCTGACTCTCCCCTTATTTACAATGAGCAGTTCTTC
CASSSPDSPLIYNEQFF
>.|TRBV7-2|TRBJ1-2|.
TGTGCCAGCAGCTTAGATCGAGGAGCGGGAGGCTACACCTTC
CASSLDRGAGGYTF
>TRBD2|TRBV9|TRBJ2-1|.
TGTGCCAGCAGCGTAGCTCCAAGCGGGAGGGCCAGGAATGAGCAGTTCTTC
CASSVAPSGRARNEQFF
>TRBD1|TRBV29-1|TRBJ1-1|.
TGCAGCGTTTACCGGGACAGGGCTCCTTTCTTT
CSVYRDRAPFF
>.|TRBV12-3/TRBV12-4|TRBJ2-7|.
TGTGCCAGCAGCCGCCTTATGGGGCAGTACTTC
CASSRLMGQYF
>TRBD1|TRBV7-6|TRBJ2-7|few
TGTGCCAGCAGCTTAGGCTCGGGACAGAACTCCTACGAGCAGTACTTC
CASSLGSGQNSYEQYF
>.|TRBV11-3|TRBJ2-3|few
TGTGCCAGCGGCTCACTAGAGGGCACAGATACGCAGTATTTT
CASGSLEGTDTQYF
>TRBD2|TRBV12-3/TRBV12-4|TRBJ2-5|.
TGTGCCAGCAGCCCCCTAAAGGGACTATCACTTCAAGAGACCCAGTACTTC
CASSPLKGLSLQETQYF
>TRBD1|TRBV6-2/TRBV6-3|TRBJ1-6|few
TGTGCCAGCAGTTACGGCAGGGGGCGAGATTCACCCCTCCACTTT
CASSYGRGRDSPLHF
>TRBD2|TRBV24-1|TRBJ2-2|.
TGTGCCACCAGTGATTTGCAAGCTAGCGGGAGTGGAACCGGGGAGCTGTTTTTT
CATSDLQASGSGTGELFF
>TRBD2|TRBV7-2|TRBJ2-7|few
TGTGCCAGCGCCCCGGGACTAGCATCCCTCTACGAGCAGTACTTC
CASAPGLASLYEQYF
>TRBD1|TRBV29-1|TRBJ1-1|.
TGCAGCGTTGGCAGACAGGGTGGGACTGAAGCTTTCTTT
CSVGRQGGTEAFF
>.|TRBV4-1|TRBJ2-3|.
TGCGCCAGCAGCCAAGATGGGCCGCGGGATACGCAGTATTTT
CASSQDGPRDTQYF